The rows below give T cell receptor beta chains drawn from one sample of a study of cytomegalovirus exposure and HLA in healthy donors. The assay was immunoSEQ multiplex PCR, and TCRdb's table has in-frame clones only and misses some. The sample lists 150,000 to 200,000 clones, about 80% occurring once. Sequenced: PBMCs. The receptors shown here come from a woman between 40 and 55 years old in good health and CMV-seronegative. Both conserved end residues are part of each CDR3. The D gene is left open where the match is weak. Clone size is stated in some rows and not others, as once, few, many or a class when expanded.

TGTGCCAGCAAGAGAGGCGGACAGGCAATCTCTGGGGCCAACGTCCTGACTTTC	CASKRGGQAISGANVLTF	TRBD1	TRBV28	TRBJ2-6	-
TGCGCCAGCAGCCTAAGGACTAGCGGGCTCATCAATGAGCAGTTCTTC	CASSLRTSGLINEQFF	TRBD2	TRBV5-1	TRBJ2-1	-
TGTGCCAGCTCACCAACGTCCGGGACATATTACAATGAGCAGTTCTTC	CASSPTSGTYYNEQFF	-	TRBV18	TRBJ2-1	once
TGCGCCAGCAGCAAAACTAGCGAGCGGAATGAGCAGTTCTTC	CASSKTSERNEQFF	TRBD2	TRBV5-1	TRBJ2-1	few
TGTGCCAGCAGCGCCCAGGCGGGGGAAGGCTACACCTTC	CASSAQAGEGYTF	-	TRBV11-1	TRBJ1-2	-
TGTGCCAGCAGCTCCCGAGAGGTAGTAGAAGAGACCCAGTACTTC	CASSSREVVEETQYF	-	TRBV9	TRBJ2-5	-
TGTGCCAGCAGTTTCGGTAGGCGGTCTCTCTTT	CASSFGRRSLF	-	TRBV28	TRBJ1-1	few
TGTGCCAGCAGCCCCCCATCCGGAGGCATCCACGAGCAGTACTTC	CASSPPSGGIHEQYF	-	TRBV6-4	TRBJ2-7	-
TGTGCCAGCAGTTTGTCGGGGCAGGGGGCTTACGAGCAGTACTTC	CASSLSGQGAYEQYF	TRBD1	TRBV6-5	TRBJ2-7	-
TGCGCCAGCAGCCGCCCGACAGGGTTGAACACTGAAGCTTTCTTT	CASSRPTGLNTEAFF	TRBD1	TRBV4-1	TRBJ1-1	-
TGTGCCAGCAGCTCGGGGACTAGCGTCGAGCAGTACTTC	CASSSGTSVEQYF	TRBD2	TRBV7-2	TRBJ2-7	-
TGTGCCAGCAGTGGACAGCACAATGAGCAGTTCTTC	CASSGQHNEQFF	-	TRBV2	TRBJ2-1	few
TGTGCCAGCAGCTTACGACAGGAAGAGATCCAGTACTTC	CASSLRQEEIQYF	-	TRBV7-2	TRBJ2-5	-
TGTGCCAGCAGCTTCCGACTAGCGGGGCACAATGAGCAGTTCTTC	CASSFRLAGHNEQFF	TRBD2	TRBV9	TRBJ2-1	-
TGCGCCAGCAGTGACAGGCCGGGGTCACCCCTCCACTTT	CASSDRPGSPLHF	-	TRBV10-1	TRBJ1-6	-
TGTGCCAGCTCCCCGGGACTGGACCTTGAGCAGTTCTTC	CASSPGLDLEQFF	-	TRBV2	TRBJ2-1	few
TGCAGCGTTGAGGGTGGTACTAGCGGGAGGCAGGAGAGCTCCTACAATGAGCAGTTCTTC	CSVEGGTSGRQESSYNEQFF	TRBD2	TRBV29-1	TRBJ2-1	-
TGTGCCAGCAGCCTCGGACGGTCAGGGAATTCACCCCTCCACTTT	CASSLGRSGNSPLHF	-	TRBV11-1	TRBJ1-6	-
TGTGCCAGCTCACGACAGGGGGCTGGCAATGAGCAGTTCTTC	CASSRQGAGNEQFF	TRBD1	TRBV18	TRBJ2-1	-
TGCGCCAGCAGCCAACTTTTGCCCGAGGAGCGGGGCCCCTACGAGCAGTACTTC	CASSQLLPEERGPYEQYF	TRBD2	TRBV4-3	TRBJ2-7	-
TGTGCCAGCAGTGACGTGCCAGGGGGCGGTCAGCCCCAGCATTTT	CASSDVPGGGQPQHF	TRBD1	TRBV6-1	TRBJ1-5	-
TGTGCCAGCTCACCTATCACCGGGACAGGTTCAGATACGCAGTATTTT	CASSPITGTGSDTQYF	TRBD1	TRBV18	TRBJ2-3	-
TGTGCCAGCAGCTTGGTATGGCAGGGCTACAATGAGCAGTTCTTC	CASSLVWQGYNEQFF	-	TRBV5-6	TRBJ2-1	-
TGCGCCACCAAACAGGGGTTTAGCTCCTACGAGCAGTACTTC	CATKQGFSSYEQYF	TRBD1	TRBV5-1	TRBJ2-7	-
TGCGCCAGCAGCCCCGACCCTTTGCGGGGGAACACTGAAGCTTTCTTT	CASSPDPLRGNTEAFF	-	TRBV4-3	TRBJ1-1	-
TGTGCCAGCAGCTTCGACAGGGGCTACGAGCAGTACTTC	CASSFDRGYEQYF	TRBD1	TRBV11-1	TRBJ2-7	-
TGTGCCAGCAGCCGCGAGGGATTCGGCAATCAGCCCCAGCATTTT	CASSREGFGNQPQHF	-	TRBV5-5	TRBJ1-5	-
TGTGCCAGCAGTTACTCGGCCAGGGGGCTAGGCTACACCTTC	CASSYSARGLGYTF	TRBD1	TRBV6-5	TRBJ1-2	-